This record covers a single T cell receptor beta chain. The data were taken from a study of human T cells and chemical hapten exposure. Study summary: Weekly scalp doses of diphenylcyclopropenone were given to patients during the approximately 23-week study. Minor pooled library volume differences mainly drove per-sample TCR yield variation.

Time point defined: pre-sensitization, week 0. Treatment given: therapeutic diphenylcyclopropenone sensitization with weekly scalp DPC. Ahead of each patch test application, blood was drawn. The CDR3 contains 13 residues. Trimming left V 8 bases short and J 4 bases short, with 13 bases between. Original methodology: Between roughly 20,000 and 700,000 TCRs appeared in each sample, and the median stood at roughly 95,000. MiXCR, applied by TCRdb to the RACE reads, yields one record per CDR3 protein. The V and J calls were determined by TCRdb, not by the authors. The sample lists roughly 260,000 distinct CDR3 sequences; 7.5% to 9% were seen once.

This sequence originates from a middle-aged woman with alopecia areata. Some clones in this sample may be carry-over from other donors' samples. Sequencing was performed on whole blood, taken in connection with sensitization to the hapten diphenylcyclopropenone (DPC). This chain uses TRBV12-3 or TRBV12-4 with TRBJ2-3, with D uncertain. The CDR3 region is CASGTPGPDTQYF. For the CDR3, the DNA is TGTGCCAGCGGTACACCGGGCCCAGATACGCAGTATTTT.